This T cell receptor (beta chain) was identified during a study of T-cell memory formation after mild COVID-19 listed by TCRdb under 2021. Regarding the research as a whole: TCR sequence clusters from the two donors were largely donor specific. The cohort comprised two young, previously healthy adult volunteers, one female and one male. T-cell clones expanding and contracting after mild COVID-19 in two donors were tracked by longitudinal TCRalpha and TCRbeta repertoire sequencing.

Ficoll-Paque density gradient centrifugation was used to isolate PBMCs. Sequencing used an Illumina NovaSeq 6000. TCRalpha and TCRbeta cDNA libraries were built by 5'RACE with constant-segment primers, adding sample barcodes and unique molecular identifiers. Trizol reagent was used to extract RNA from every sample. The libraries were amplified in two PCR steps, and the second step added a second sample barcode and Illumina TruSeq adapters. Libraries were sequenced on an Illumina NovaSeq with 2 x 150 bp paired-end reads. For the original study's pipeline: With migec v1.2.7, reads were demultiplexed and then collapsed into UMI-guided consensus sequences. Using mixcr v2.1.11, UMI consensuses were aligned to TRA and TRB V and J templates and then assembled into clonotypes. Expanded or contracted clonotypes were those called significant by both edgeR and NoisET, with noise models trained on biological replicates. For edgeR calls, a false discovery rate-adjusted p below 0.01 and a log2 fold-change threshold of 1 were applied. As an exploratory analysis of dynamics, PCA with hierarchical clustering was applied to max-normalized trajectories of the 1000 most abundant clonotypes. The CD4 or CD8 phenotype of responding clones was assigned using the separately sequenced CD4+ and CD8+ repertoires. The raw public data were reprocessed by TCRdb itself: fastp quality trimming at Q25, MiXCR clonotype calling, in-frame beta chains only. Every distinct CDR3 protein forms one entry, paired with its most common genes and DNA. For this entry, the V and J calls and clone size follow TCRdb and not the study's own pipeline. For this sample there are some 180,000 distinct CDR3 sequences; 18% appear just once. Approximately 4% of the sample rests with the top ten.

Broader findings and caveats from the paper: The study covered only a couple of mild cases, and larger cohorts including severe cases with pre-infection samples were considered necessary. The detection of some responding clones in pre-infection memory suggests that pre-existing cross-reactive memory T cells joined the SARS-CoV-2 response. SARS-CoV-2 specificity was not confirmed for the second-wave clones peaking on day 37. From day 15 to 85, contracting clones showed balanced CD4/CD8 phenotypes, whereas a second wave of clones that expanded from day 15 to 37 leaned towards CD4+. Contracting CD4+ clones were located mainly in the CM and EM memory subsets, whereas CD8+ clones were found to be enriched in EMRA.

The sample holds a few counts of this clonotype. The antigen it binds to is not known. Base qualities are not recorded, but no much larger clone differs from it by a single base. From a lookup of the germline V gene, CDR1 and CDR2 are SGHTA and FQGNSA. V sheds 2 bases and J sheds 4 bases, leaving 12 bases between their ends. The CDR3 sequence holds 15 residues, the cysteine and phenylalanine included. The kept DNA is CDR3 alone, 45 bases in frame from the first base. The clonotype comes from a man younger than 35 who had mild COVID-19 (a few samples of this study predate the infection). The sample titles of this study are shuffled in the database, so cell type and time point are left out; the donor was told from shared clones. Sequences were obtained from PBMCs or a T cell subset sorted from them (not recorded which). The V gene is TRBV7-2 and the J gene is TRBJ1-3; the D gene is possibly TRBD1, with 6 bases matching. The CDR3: CASSLNRAGGNTIYF. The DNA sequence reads TGTGCCAGCAGCTTAAACAGGGCCGGGGGAAACACCATATATTTT. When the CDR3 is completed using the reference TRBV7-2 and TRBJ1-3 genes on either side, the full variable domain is GAGVSQSPSNKVTEKGKDVELRCDPISGHTALYWYRQSLGQGLEFLIYFQGNSAPDKSGLPSDRFSAERTGGSVSTLTIQRTQQEDSAVYLCASSLNRAGGNTIYFGEGSWLTVV.